The rows below give T cell receptor beta chains drawn from one sample of a study of CD8+CD57+ T cells in acquired aplastic anemia. MiXCR, applied by TCRdb to the reads, yields one record per CDR3 protein. The sample includes around 180,000 distinct CDR3 sequences, 55% to 70% of them seen just once. Sequencing used sorted CD4+, CD8+, or CD8+CD57+ T cells (not recorded which) from PBMCs. These receptors all stem from a human donor in good health. Each CDR3 is given without its conserved first and last residue.

j_call v_call cdr3_aa
TRBJ2-6 TRBV7-9 ASSATAAGANVLT
TRBJ1-4 TRBV7-9 ASSFNEKLF
TRBJ2-3 TRBV19 ASSNDLKPGDTQY
TRBJ2-1 TRBV20-1 SARPPVTYNEQF
TRBJ1-2 TRBV29-1 SVLDSGIDGHGYT
TRBJ2-5 TRBV7-2 ASSLAGGRSGETQY
TRBJ2-1 TRBV7-2 ASSLTSGPPT
TRBJ2-3 TRBV6-6 ASSFQLAGDTDTQY
TRBJ1-6 TRBV2 ASHRQVGSPLH
TRBJ1-1 TRBV29-1 SVERGPRDRGEAF
TRBJ1-4 TRBV19 ASSRGRGEKLF
TRBJ1-2 TRBV7-2 ASSPGQGIGGYT
TRBJ1-1 TRBV25-1 ASSWTGSSNTEAF
TRBJ2-5 TRBV19 ATKDTVETQY
TRBJ1-2 TRBV6-6 ASSYKAGGPGT
TRBJ2-1 TRBV20-1 SAKLGLSYNEQF
TRBJ1-2 TRBV20-1 SARARVTDTGRGYT
TRBJ1-6 TRBV20-1 SARVPGQVNSPPH
TRBJ1-6 TRBV19 ASSGTKLGRAYNSPLH
TRBJ1-2 TRBV24-1 ATSDSDRVVGYT
TRBJ2-1 TRBV19 ASISAGFAHEQF
TRBJ2-3 TRBV18 ASSPRTRADTQY
TRBJ2-7 TRBV20-1 SAIQGGVAYEQY
TRBJ2-3 TRBV5-1 ASSLRGVGTDTQY
TRBJ2-7 TRBV2 ASRTPSRSGSYEQY
TRBJ2-1 TRBV5-1 ASSLRQIKDEQF